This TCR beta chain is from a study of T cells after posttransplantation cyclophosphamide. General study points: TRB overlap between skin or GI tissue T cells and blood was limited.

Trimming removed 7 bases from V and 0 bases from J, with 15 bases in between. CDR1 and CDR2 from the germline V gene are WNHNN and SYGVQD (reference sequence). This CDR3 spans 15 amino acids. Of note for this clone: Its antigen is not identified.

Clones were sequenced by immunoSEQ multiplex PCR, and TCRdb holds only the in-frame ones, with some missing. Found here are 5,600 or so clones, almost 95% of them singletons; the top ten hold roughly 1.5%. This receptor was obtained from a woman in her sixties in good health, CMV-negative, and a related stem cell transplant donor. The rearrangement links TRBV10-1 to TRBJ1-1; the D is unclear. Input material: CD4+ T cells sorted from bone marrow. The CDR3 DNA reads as TGCGCCAGCAAACTAGCGAGAGACATGAACACTGAAGCTTTCTTT. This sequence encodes CASKLARDMNTEAFF.